This TCR beta chain was captured in a study of blood T cell repertoires in COVID-19. Looking at the study overall: Samples representing acute and convalescent COVID-19 were sourced from the United States, Italy and Spain. The cDNA or gDNA used as material had been derived from T cells, B-cell-depleted T cells, or PBMCs.

Germline-derived CDR1 and CDR2 are SEHNR and FQNEAQ (reference sequence). This CDR3 has 17 amino acids. J lost 1 base, V lost 5 bases, and 9 bases had no gene match. Per the original methods: Reference gene primer amplification in the assay estimated nucleated cell counts. Data came from immunoSEQ multiplex PCR; TCRdb stores just in-frame clones and leaves some out. Clonal size and the V and J genes are those of that table, whereas D and trimming came from the DNA. The repertoire has about 120,000 clones, 85% to 90% of them found once; the top ten carry 15% to 20%. This clone was observed a single time.

This clonotype originated in a human donor with acute or convalescent COVID-19. The donor label of this sample is uncertain. The chain uses TRBV7-9 and TRBJ2-3; 10 bases fit TRBD2. Sequenced material: peripheral blood. The CDR3 DNA is TGTGCCAGCAGCCGAATAACTAGCGGGGTAGGCACAGATACGCAGTATTTT. Translated, it gives CASSRITSGVGTDTQYF. The variable domain in full, completed from reference TRBV7-9 and TRBJ2-3, reads DTGVSQNPRHKITKRGQNVTFRCDPISEHNRLYWYRQTLGQGPEFLTYFQNEAQLEKSRLLSDRFSAERPKGSFSTLEIQRTEQGDSAMYLCASSRITSGVGTDTQYFGPGTRLTVL.